The 11 T cell receptor beta chains below come from one sample, sequenced in a study of blood T cell repertoires in COVID-19. Clones were read by immunoSEQ multiplex PCR, and TCRdb kept only the in-frame ones, dropping some. The sample has under 200,000 clones; about 84% are singletons. Sequencing used PBMCs or T cells enriched from blood (not recorded which). These receptors came from a middle-aged man with acute COVID-19.

As to this clone: A junction boundary mismatches the germline segment, possibly from a read error. The same CDR3 also results from other DNA sequences found in this sample. J is TRBJ1-2 and V is TRBV27, with 10 bases aligning to TRBD1. CDR3 length equals 16 residues. Germline V gives CDR1 MNHEY, CDR2 SMNVEV (reference sequence). CDR3 DNA sequence: TGCGCCAGCAGAATGACAGGGGGCTTTAATATGTATGGCTACACCTTC. This encodes CASRMTGGFNMYGYTF.

The chain carries TRBV19 and TRBJ1-4; possibly TRBD1 for D (5 bases). The CDR3 is 14 amino acids. V was pared by 8 bases and J by 5 bases, with 15 bases between. CDR1 LNHDA and CDR2 SQIVND come from the germline V gene (reference sequence). For the CDR3, the DNA is TGTGCCAGTCAGACAAGCAGGGCCAATGAAAAACTGTTTTTT. Amino acids: CASQTSRANEKLFF.

V usage is TRBV7-3 and J usage is TRBJ1-1, with a possible D match to TRBD1 (6 bases). V lost 5 bases and J lost 1, with 11 bases in between. This CDR3 contains 14 residues. Germline loops: CDR1 SGHTA, CDR2 FQGTGA. The CDR3 coding sequence is TGTGCCAGCAGCCCGACAGGTCCGAACACTGAAGCTTTCTTT. Amino acid sequence: CASSPTGPNTEAFF.

V and J are TRBV2 and TRBJ1-3, with TRBD1 identical over 8 bases. V dropped 8 bases and J dropped 4; count of bases not matched to a gene: 1. The CDR3 loop spans 12 amino acids. Germline CDR1 is SNHLY and CDR2 is FYNNEI. CDR3 DNA sequence: TGTGCCAGCCGGGACAGGGGAAACACCATATATTTT. This sequence encodes CASRDRGNTIYF.

The genes are TRBV10-3 and TRBJ2-7, with D perhaps TRBD2 (6 bases). Between the trimmed V and J ends, which lost 11 bases and 4 bases, there was a span of 15 bases. Germline loops: CDR1 ENHRY, CDR2 SYGVKD. CDR3 size: 12 residues. CDR3 in amino acids: CAARASEYEQYF. CDR3 DNA: TGTGCCGCTCGGGCTAGCGAGTACGAGCAGTACTTC.

This clone was detected only once. V and J are TRBV10-2 and TRBJ2-7, with a tentative D call TRBD2 (6 bases). V lost 6 bases to trimming and J lost 3 bases, with 15 bases between them. Germline CDR1 is WSHSY and CDR2 is SAAADI. This CDR3 is 14 amino acids long. The DNA of the CDR3 is TGCGCCAGCAGGTCGAGGGAGGCAGGCTACGAGCAGTACTTC. As protein: CASRSREAGYEQYF.

J is TRBJ2-3 and V is TRBV27; maybe TRBD1 (6 bases). V lost 0 bases to trimming and J lost 4 bases, with 8 bases between them. Germline V CDR1 and CDR2: MNHEY, SMNVEV (reference sequence). This CDR3 region has 14 residues. The CDR3 protein is CASSLSKGADTQYF. CDR3 DNA: TGTGCCAGCAGTTTATCGAAGGGGGCAGATACGCAGTATTTT.

The J gene is TRBJ2-5, the V gene TRBV5-5; the D gene is possibly TRBD1 (5 bases). The CDR3 is made up of 13 amino acids. V dropped 6 bases and J dropped 5 bases, with 14 bases sitting between them. CDR1 is SGHKS and CDR2 is YYEKEE in the germline V gene (reference sequence). CDR3 amino acids: CASNNQGWETQYF. The CDR3 DNA is TGTGCCAGCAACAATCAGGGATGGGAGACCCAGTACTTC.

The chain uses TRBV19 and TRBJ1-6, with 10 nucleotides matching TRBD1. Germline V gene data show CDR1 as LNHDA and CDR2 as SQIVND (reference sequence). With 5 bases clipped from V and 1 base from J, the junction kept 8 bases outside the gene matches. This CDR3 is built from 18 residues. CDR3 in DNA: TGTGCCAGTAGTCCGGGACAGGGGTCCGGGTCCTATAATTCACCCCTCCACTTT. Residues: CASSPGQGSGSYNSPLHF.

V gene TRBV6-5 combines with J gene TRBJ2-7, with D possibly TRBD2 on 6 matching bases. The CDR3 is 13 amino acids. Trimming took 8 bases from V and 2 from J, leaving 13 bases between them. CDR1 is MNHEY and CDR2 is SVGAGI in the germline V gene. Written as DNA, the CDR3 is TGTGCCAGCCAGGGCGGGACGACCTACGAGCAGTACTTC. Its translation: CASQGGTTYEQYF.

The rearrangement links TRBV7-2 to TRBJ2-7; no definite D call. The V end lost 0 bases, the J end lost 9 bases, and 15 bases lay between the germline ends. This CDR3 has 14 amino acids. CDR1 SGHTA and CDR2 FQGNSA come from the germline V gene. CDR3 nucleotide sequence: TGTGCCAGCAGCTTAGCCGAGGTCGTTTCGGTGCAGTACTTC. It encodes CASSLAEVVSVQYF.